Shown below are 30 T cell receptor beta chains from a single sample sequenced in a study of blood T cell repertoires in COVID-19. TCRdb's table, derived via immunoSEQ multiplex PCR, lists solely in-frame clones and lacks some. The sample contains approximately 44,000 clones, 92% of which appear only once. Sequenced input: peripheral blood. The receptors come from a human donor in a cohort sampled during active COVID-19.

The CDR3 DNA reads TGTGCCACCAGCGGCCAGCAGGGGGCGGGAGGCTACACCTTC. Its protein is CATSGQQGAGGYTF. V usage is TRBV15 and J usage is TRBJ1-2; 8 nucleotides match TRBD1. The CDR3 runs 14 residues. The germline V gene has CDR1 LNHNV and CDR2 YYDKDF (reference sequence). V trimming: 5 bases; J trimming: 8 bases; junction bases outside the gene matches: 10.

This chain joins TRBV7-9 and TRBJ2-7, with a weak D call TRBD2 (6 bases). The length of the CDR3 is 16 residues. CDR1 and CDR2 (germline): SEHNR, FQNEAQ (reference sequence). Between the trimmed V and J ends, which lost 6 bases and 1 base, there was a span of 19 bases. CDR3 region: CASRPLEGRDSYEQYF. CDR3 sequence (DNA): TGTGCCAGCAGGCCCCTGGAGGGGCGGGATTCCTACGAGCAGTACTTC.

Written as DNA, the CDR3 is TGTGCCAGCAGCCGAGGACAGGGTGATAGCAATCAGCCCCAGCATTTT. This translates into CASSRGQGDSNQPQHF. The chain uses TRBV3-1 (or the pseudogene TRBV3-2) and TRBJ1-5; 8 bases agree with TRBD1. V was clipped by 4 bases and J by 0 bases; unmatched bases: 5. Germline V CDR1 and CDR2: LGHDT, YNNKEL (reference sequence). The CDR3 contains 16 residues.

The J gene is TRBJ2-3, the V gene TRBV5-1; D gene uncertain. This CDR3 has 13 residues. Germline-derived CDR1 and CDR2 are SGHRS and YFSETQ. V was pared by 7 bases and J by 8 bases, with 17 bases between. CDR3 sequence: CASWAPGLSTQYF. Written as DNA, the CDR3 is TGCGCCAGCTGGGCCCCTGGGTTAAGTACGCAGTATTTT.

The rearrangement joins TRBV6-4 to TRBJ2-2, with a tentative D call TRBD1 (5 bases). In germline, CDR1 is MRHNA, CDR2 SNTAGT. This CDR3 has 16 amino acids. The ends were cut back, 6 bases at V and 1 base at J, with 15 bases in the middle. The CDR3 is CASSPTTEMNTGELFF. The CDR3, as DNA: TGTGCCAGCAGCCCAACGACAGAAATGAACACCGGGGAGCTGTTTTTT.

The CDR3 loop reads CASSLPPLANKRNTGELFF. The CDR3 DNA is TGTGCCAGCAGTTTACCCCCTCTAGCGAACAAAAGGAACACCGGGGAGCTGTTTTTT. V usage is TRBV28 and J usage is TRBJ2-2, with D tentatively TRBD2 (6 bases). Germline loops: CDR1 MDHEN, CDR2 SYDVKM. With 2 bases removed from V and 1 base from J, the gap between germline ends came to 20 bases. The CDR3 has 19 amino acids.

The V call is TRBV13, the J call TRBJ1-2; 8 bases are a match to TRBD1. V shed 0 bases and J 6 bases; nucleotides not matched to a gene: 12. The germline CDR1 and CDR2 sequences are PRHDT and FYEKMQ (reference sequence). There are 17 residues in the CDR3. CDR3 protein: CASSLGGRGPRWDGYTF. As DNA, the CDR3 is TGTGCCAGCAGCTTAGGGGGCAGGGGGCCCCGGTGGGATGGCTACACCTTC.

The rearrangement uses TRBV28 and TRBJ2-3; D call uncertain. This CDR3 contains 14 residues. V gave up 5 bases and J gave up 4 bases, with 13 bases separating them. From germline, CDR1 is MDHEN and CDR2 SYDVKM. The DNA for the CDR3 is TGTGCCAGCAGTCCAAGAGAGGTCCCAGATACGCAGTATTTT. Its translation is CASSPREVPDTQYF.

The rearrangement uses TRBV19 and TRBJ2-3, with TRBD1 identical over 7 bases. V gave up 6 bases and J gave up 2 bases; unmatched junction bases: 8. The germline V gene encodes CDR1 LNHDA and CDR2 SQIVND (reference sequence). There are 15 residues in the CDR3. In DNA form, the CDR3 reads TGTGCCAGTAGACAGACAGGGTCCGTCACAGATACGCAGTATTTT. Its translation is CASRQTGSVTDTQYF.

The chain is built from TRBV12-3 or TRBV12-4 and TRBJ2-2; D ambiguous. V dropped 10 bases and J dropped 7 bases, with 10 bases sitting between them. The CDR3 contains 11 residues. The CDR3 here is CATRSGGELFF. The CDR3 DNA reads as TGTGCCACCAGATCCGGCGGGGAGCTGTTTTTT.

V usage is TRBV19 and J usage is TRBJ2-7; D possibly corresponds to TRBD2 (6 bases). The CDR3 totals 17 residues. Trimming took off 1 base at V and 1 base at J, with 17 bases between the two ends. Germline V lookup: CDR1 LNHDA, CDR2 SQIVND (reference sequence). The CDR3 loop is CASSIGLVGLGSYEQYF. The CDR3 DNA follows: TGTGCCAGTAGTATAGGACTAGTCGGGCTCGGGTCCTACGAGCAGTACTTC.

The chain uses TRBV3-1 (or the pseudogene TRBV3-2) and TRBJ2-7, with a weak D call TRBD1 (5 bases). V was pared by 3 bases and J by 6 bases, with 15 bases between. This CDR3 has 14 amino acids. Germline CDR1 is LGHDT and CDR2 is YNNKEL (reference sequence). The CDR3 loop is CASSHPRGNGEQYF. The DNA of the CDR3 is TGTGCCAGCAGCCACCCAAGGGGTAACGGCGAGCAGTACTTC.

V usage is TRBV9 and J usage is TRBJ2-1; 14 bases are shared with TRBD2. This CDR3 spans 15 amino acids. V was pared by 2 bases and J by 8 bases, with 3 bases of the junction left unmatched. Germline CDR1 and CDR2: SGDLS and YYNGEE. CDR3 in DNA: TGTGCCAGCAGCGTGACTAGCGGGGGGGCTTATGAGCAGTTCTTC. Protein product: CASSVTSGGAYEQFF.

This clone was seen only a few times. The J gene is TRBJ1-5, the V gene TRBV10-3; no definite D call. Trimming shortened V by 2 bases and J by 0 bases, and 11 bases separated the two germline ends. From germline, CDR1 is ENHRY and CDR2 SYGVKD. The CDR3 runs 16 residues. The CDR3 region has the DNA TGTGCCATCAGTGAGCCCGGAGGTAGTAGCAATCAGCCCCAGCATTTT. Its protein is CAISEPGGSSNQPQHF.

The chain combines TRBV25-1 with TRBJ2-2; 8 bases line up with TRBD2. The CDR3 extends over 15 amino acids. Looked up from germline, CDR1 is MGHDK and CDR2 is SYGVNS. The V and J ends lost 5 bases and 1 base, in that order; junction bases with no gene match: 3. CDR3 nucleotide sequence: TGTGCCAGCAGTCAGACTAGCGTGAACACCGGGGAGCTGTTTTTT. Translating it yields CASSQTSVNTGELFF.

This chain links TRBV7-3 with TRBJ1-1, with D unclear. V shed 2 bases and J shed 1 base, with 5 bases lying between them. The CDR3 length is 13 residues. Germline V gives CDR1 SGHTA, CDR2 FQGTGA. In nucleotides, the CDR3 is TGTGCCAGCAGCTTAGAGGCGAACACTGAAGCTTTCTTT. Translated: CASSLEANTEAFF. Looking up the rest from reference TRBV7-3 and TRBJ1-1 gives the full variable domain: GAGVSQTPSNKVTEKGKYVELRCDPISGHTALYWYRQSLGQGPEFLIYFQGTGAADDSGLPNDRFFAVRPEGSVSTLKIQRTERGDSAVYLCASSLEANTEAFFGQGTRLTVV.

DNA of the CDR3: TGTGCCAGCAGCTCGGGGTTCGTCGAGCAGTTCTTC. It codes for CASSSGFVEQFF. The V and J genes are TRBV7-9 and TRBJ2-1; perhaps TRBD2 as D (5 bases). V dropped 4 bases and J dropped 10 bases, with 11 bases sitting between them. From germline, CDR1 is SEHNR and CDR2 FQNEAQ (reference sequence). The CDR3 has 12 amino acids. Full variable domain (missing parts from reference TRBV7-9 and TRBJ2-1): DTGVSQNPRHKITKRGQNVTFRCDPISEHNRLYWYRQTLGQGPEFLTYFQNEAQLEKSRLLSDRFSAERPKGSFSTLEIQRTEQGDSAMYLCASSSGFVEQFFGPGTRLTVL.

The rearrangement links TRBV27 to TRBJ2-7; TRBD1 agrees at 7 bases. Trimming took 6 bases from V and 3 from J; bases not matched to a gene: 8. Germline V lookup: CDR1 MNHEY, CDR2 SMNVEV (reference sequence). This CDR3 has 14 residues. CDR3 nucleotide sequence: TGTGCCAGCAGAAGACAGGGTAAAAACTACGAGCAGTACTTC. As protein: CASRRQGKNYEQYF.

The chain joins TRBV6-6 to TRBJ2-1, with D perhaps matching TRBD2 (7 bases). With 1 base removed from V and 9 bases from J, the gap between germline ends came to 16 bases. The CDR3 is 15 residues long. The germline V gene has CDR1 MNHNY and CDR2 SVGAGI (reference sequence). CDR3 bases: TGTGCCAGCAGTTACTGTGGAGGCGGGGGCTGTGAGCAGTTCTTC. Translated: CASSYCGGGGCEQFF.

This chain links TRBV28 with TRBJ2-3, with 7 nucleotides matching TRBD1. The CDR3 length is 12 residues. In germline, CDR1 is MDHEN, CDR2 SYDVKM. V lost 5 bases to trimming and J lost 8 bases; unmatched junction nucleotides: 4. CDR3 sequence reads: CASSAAGGTQYF. For the CDR3, the DNA is TGTGCCAGCAGTGCGGCAGGGGGTACGCAGTATTTT.

The genes are TRBV9 and TRBJ2-1; TRBD2 matches at 7 bases. Germline lookup yields CDR1 SGDLS and CDR2 YYNGEE. V shed 3 bases and J 3 bases; nucleotides not matched to a gene: 6. The CDR3 totals 15 residues. DNA for the CDR3: TGTGCCAGCAGCGCCACCCCTAGCGGCTACAATGAGCAGTTCTTC. It is translated as CASSATPSGYNEQFF. The complete variable domain, with remaining parts taken from reference TRBV9 and TRBJ2-1, reads DSGVTQTPKHLITATGQRVTLRCSPRSGDLSVYWYQQSLDQGLQFLIQYYNGEERAKGNILERFSAQQFPDLHSELNLSSLELGDSALYFCASSATPSGYNEQFFGPGTRLTVL.

The chain couples TRBV5-4 to TRBJ1-2, with TRBD1 matching over 7 bases. The CDR3 covers 14 residues. Germline values: CDR1 SGHNT, CDR2 YYREEE (reference sequence). After removal of 1 base from V and 6 bases from J, the junction contained 6 bases not matched to a gene. The CDR3 protein is CASSLIGGENGYTF. The CDR3 DNA sequence: TGTGCCAGCAGCTTGATAGGGGGCGAAAATGGCTACACCTTC.

The V gene is TRBV7-2, the J gene TRBJ2-7; 10 nucleotides align to TRBD2. V lost 1 base, J lost 2 bases, and 2 bases stayed unmatched. Germline V lookup: CDR1 SGHTA, CDR2 FQGNSA. The CDR3 contains 15 residues. The CDR3 loop reads CASSLEAGGPYEQYF. CDR3 coding DNA: TGTGCCAGCAGCTTAGAAGCGGGAGGGCCCTACGAGCAGTACTTC.

V usage is TRBV5-1 and J usage is TRBJ1-3; unclear D gene. The germline gives CDR1 SGHRS, CDR2 YFSETQ. The CDR3 covers 14 residues. V lost 0 bases to trimming and J lost 4 bases, with 8 bases between them. The CDR3 is CASSLAGLGNTIYF. The CDR3 region has the DNA TGCGCCAGCAGCTTGGCCGGTCTGGGAAACACCATATATTTT.

The chain recombines TRBV7-9 with TRBJ1-6; no clear D. Germline assignment: CDR1 SEHNR and CDR2 FQNEAQ (reference sequence). The CDR3 is 14 amino acids. Trimming removed 1 base at V and 10 bases at J, with 11 bases between. CDR3 residues: CASSLDTGSSPLHF. In nucleotides, the CDR3 is TGTGCCAGCAGCTTAGATACGGGATCCTCACCCCTCCACTTT.

This clone was picked up a small number of times. V usage is TRBV10-3 and J usage is TRBJ1-5; D is unclear. Trimming took off 3 bases at V and 0 bases at J, with 6 bases between the two ends. Germline V gene sequence: CDR1 ENHRY, CDR2 SYGVKD. The CDR3 is 14 amino acids. CDR3 loop: CAISEYSSNQPQHF. CDR3 coding DNA: TGTGCCATCAGTGAATATAGTAGCAATCAGCCCCAGCATTTT.

This rearrangement joins TRBV18 to TRBJ2-2; no firm D call. The CDR3 spans 17 residues. Germline CDR1 KGHSH, CDR2 LQKENI. The V and J ends lost 2 bases and 6 bases respectively, with 19 bases between them. The chain's CDR3 is CASSPILSGALSGELFF. In nucleotides, the CDR3 is TGTGCCAGCTCACCAATTCTGAGTGGAGCTCTCTCCGGGGAGCTGTTTTTT.

V and J are TRBV19 and TRBJ2-7; D might be TRBD1 (5 bases). Germline V lookup: CDR1 LNHDA, CDR2 SQIVND (reference sequence). This CDR3 is built from 18 residues. V lost 3 bases and J 1 base, leaving 22 bases between the germline ends. The CDR3 sequence: CASSIRGRIGLPSYEQYF. The CDR3 DNA is TGTGCCAGTAGTATTAGGGGCAGGATCGGTCTGCCTTCCTACGAGCAGTACTTC. Supplemented by reference TRBV19 and TRBJ2-7, the full variable domain reads DGGITQSPKYLFRKEGQNVTLSCEQNLNHDAMYWYRQDPGQGLRLIYYSQIVNDFQKGDIAEGYSVSREKKESFPLTVTSAQKNPTAFYLCASSIRGRIGLPSYEQYFGPGTRLTVT.

CDR3 sequence (DNA): TGTGCCAGTAGTATAGATAGGAACACTGAAGCTTTCTTT. Its translation: CASSIDRNTEAFF. The J gene is TRBJ1-1, the V gene TRBV19; D remains unclear. CDR3 size: 13 residues. V was pared by 0 bases and J by 1 base, with 3 bases between. CDR1 LNHDA and CDR2 SQIVND come from the germline V gene (reference sequence).

The V and J genes are TRBV6-5 and TRBJ1-5; no clear D gene. Germline lookup yields CDR1 MNHEY and CDR2 SVGAGI. CDR3 length: 13 amino acids. Trimming removed 4 bases at V and 4 bases at J, with 8 bases between. The CDR3 spells CASSSQQNQPQHF. The CDR3 nucleotides are TGTGCCAGCAGTTCGCAACAAAATCAGCCCCAGCATTTT.